The source of this T cell receptor (beta chain) is a study of PD-1 blockade in classical Hodgkin lymphoma. Study-wide points: Reports indicated that newly diagnosed patients had lower baseline TCR diversity than healthy donors did. It was among complete responders that baseline diversity resembled that of newly diagnosed patients.

Generated by immunoSEQ multiplex PCR, the TCRdb table keeps only in-frame clones and is missing some. The sample has about 41,000 clones; 65% to 80% are singletons. All patients relapsed after autologous stem cell transplantation, and brentuximab vedotin exposure varied. J gave up 4 bases and V 5 bases, and 7 bases lay outside the gene matches. The CDR3 extends over 16 amino acids. The germline V gene encodes CDR1 SGHRS and CDR2 YFSETQ. In the case of this clone: Its antigen is undetermined.

The material sequenced was peripheral blood mononuclear cells (PBMCs), taken at baseline. The TCR originated in a human donor with classical Hodgkin lymphoma. The chain recombines TRBV5-1 with TRBJ2-1, with 12 bases aligning to TRBD2. CDR3 region: CASSIGTSGPYNEQFF. CDR3 in DNA: TGCGCCAGCAGTATAGGGACTAGCGGGCCGTACAATGAGCAGTTCTTC.